This TCR beta chain emerged from a study of early T cells in non-severe SARS-CoV-2 infection. Study-wide results and limits: Using VDJdb, the matching emphasized anti-spike CD8 responses while missing private and CD4 specificities.

TCRdb called the 5' RACE reads again in MiXCR, with one record for every CDR3 protein. The data show 90,000 to 130,000 distinct CDR3 sequences, approximately 12% seen once. The V gene's germline CDR1 is MNHNY and CDR2 SVGAGI (reference sequence). The CDR3 consists of 14 residues. Trimming pared 2 bases from V and 1 base from J, leaving 8 bases between. This clonotype was counted only a few times. Its antigen is unknown. The receptor's source is an adult who was a healthcare worker with PCR-confirmed SARS-CoV-2 infection or an uninfected control (not recorded which). The chain is built from TRBV6-6 and TRBJ1-1; the D gene is possibly TRBD1 (5 bases). This sample comprised whole blood, obtained at baseline. The CDR3 sequence: CASSYLTENTEAFF. The CDR3 nucleotides are TGTGCCAGCAGTTACCTGACAGAGAACACTGAAGCTTTCTTT.